The present T cell receptor (beta chain) was sequenced within a study of T cells in Graves' hyperthyroidism and ophthalmopathy. Amplification of TCR beta CDR3 regions was performed using RNA transcripts as template. RT-PCR in the first round (using the HTBI primer set) targeted the TCR CDR3. TCRdb re-derived calls from the multiplex PCR reads in MiXCR, one entry per CDR3 protein. The sample lists 600,000 to 650,000 distinct CDR3 sequences, roughly 17% occurring once. Per germline, CDR1 MDHEN and CDR2 SYDVKM. V shed 5 bases and J 3 bases; nucleotides not matched to a gene: 2. The CDR3 totals 13 residues. Findings and caveats of the study: Median prediction lead before ophthalmopathy onset was about 6.7 months with the model.

This clonotype was detected many times. The antigen remains unidentified. The V and J genes are TRBV28 and TRBJ2-7, with 9 bases fitting TRBD1. The source material was blood. This TCR was sampled from a woman in her twenties or thirties with Graves' hyperthyroidism. The DNA of the CDR3 is TGTGCCAGCAGTCGACAGGGGGACTACGAGCAGTACTTC. Amino acid sequence: CASSRQGDYEQYF.